The 27 T cell receptor beta chains below come from one sample, sequenced in a study of Graves' ophthalmopathy and Graves' hyperthyroidism. For repertoire sequencing, the TCR beta CDR3 regions were amplified from RNA transcripts. First-round RT-PCR employed HTBI primers, with a second-round multiplex PCR after it. TCRdb reanalysed the multiplex PCR reads using MiXCR and keeps one entry per CDR3 protein. This table has over a million distinct CDR3 sequences, 35% to 45% appearing once. Sequencing used peripheral blood or thyroid tissue (not recorded which). Receptors were obtained from an adult man with Graves' hyperthyroidism.

This clonotype was seen ten or more times. The chain joins TRBV10-3 to TRBJ1-1; 10 bases align to TRBD1. Germline-derived CDR1 and CDR2 are ENHRY and SYGVKD. Germline trimming cut 6 bases from V and 4 bases from J; bases unmatched to any gene: 5. The length of the CDR3 is 14 residues. CDR3 sequence (DNA): TGTGCCATCAGCGGACAGGGGGGTGTCACTGAAGCTTTCTTT. Residues: CAISGQGGVTEAFF.

This clonotype was seen repeatedly, ten times or more. The J gene is TRBJ1-6, the V gene TRBV15; D unresolved. V was pared by 0 bases and J by 9 bases, with 12 bases between. CDR3 length: 15 amino acids. Germline CDR1 and CDR2: LNHNV and YYDKDF (reference sequence). The CDR3 reads CATSREPRWSSPLHF. In nucleotides, the CDR3 is TGTGCCACCAGCAGAGAGCCCAGATGGTCTTCACCCCTCCACTTT.

This clonotype was counted many times. The chain uses TRBV29-1 and TRBJ1-2; D gene ambiguous. Germline V lookup: CDR1 SQVTM, CDR2 ANQGSEA. Trimming pared 3 bases from V and 2 bases from J, leaving 7 bases between. This CDR3 is built from 12 residues. The CDR3 region is CSVDAGNYGYTF. The CDR3 DNA reads TGCAGCGTTGATGCCGGAAACTATGGCTACACCTTC.

This clonotype was detected ten times or more. This chain uses TRBV10-3 with TRBJ1-6; D possibly corresponds to TRBD1 (6 bases). Trimming pared 6 bases from V and 7 bases from J, leaving 13 bases between. In germline, CDR1 is ENHRY, CDR2 SYGVKD. The CDR3 length is 14 residues. The CDR3 nucleotides are TGTGCCATCAGAGGAGGACAGATGAATTCACCCCTCCACTTT. This sequence encodes CAIRGGQMNSPLHF.

On this clonotype itself: With a much larger clone just one base away, this may be a read error. CDR3 sequence reads: CASSIVGPQVGLSNQPQHF. The DNA of the CDR3 is TGTGCCAGCAGCATAGTCGGGCCGCAGGTTGGACTTAGCAATCAGCCCCAGCATTTT. The chain couples TRBV5-1 to TRBJ1-5; D is uncertain. CDR3 length equals 19 residues. Germline-derived CDR1 and CDR2 are SGHRS and YFSETQ. The complete variable domain, with remaining parts taken from reference TRBV5-1 and TRBJ1-5, reads KAGVTQTPRYLIKTRGQQVTLSCSPISGHRSVSWYQQTPGQGLQFLFEYFSETQRNKGNFPGRFSGRQFSNSRSEMNVSTLELGDSALYLCASSIVGPQVGLSNQPQHFGDGTRLSIL.

This clonotype turned up a few times. This chain connects TRBV6-6 to TRBJ1-6; D call uncertain. V lost 2 bases, J lost 11 bases, and 7 bases lay in between. The CDR3 has 12 residues. Looked up from germline, CDR1 is MNHNY and CDR2 is SVGAGI (reference sequence). CDR3 coding DNA: TGTGCCAGCAGTTACCGTCGTGCACCCCTCCACTTT. Translation: CASSYRRAPLHF.

The chain uses TRBV10-3 and TRBJ1-1; 7 bases align to TRBD1. Germline V lookup: CDR1 ENHRY, CDR2 SYGVKD. The CDR3 runs 11 residues. J was trimmed by 10 bases and V by 10 bases; bases with no gene match: 9. CDR3 nucleotide sequence: TGTGCCACGGGGAGGGACAGAACAGCTTTCTTT. This sequence encodes CATGRDRTAFF.

This clonotype has at least ten counts. V is TRBV12-3 or TRBV12-4 and J is TRBJ1-1; D is unresolved. The CDR3 has 13 amino acids. The V gene lost 10 bases and the J gene lost 1 base, with 13 bases spanning the gap. CDR3 sequence: CANTDTSNTEAFF. The CDR3 DNA reads as TGTGCCAACACCGACACTTCGAACACTGAAGCTTTCTTT.

This chain connects TRBV5-6 to TRBJ2-2; D ambiguous. The CDR3 is 14 residues long. V shed 3 bases and J shed 5 bases, with 11 bases lying between them. Looked up from germline, CDR1 is SGHDT and CDR2 is YYEEEE. CDR3 DNA: TGTGCCAGCAGCTACCCTGGGCGGACCGGGGAGCTGTTTTTT. This gives the protein CASSYPGRTGELFF.

This clonotype showed up many times. This chain joins TRBV7-6 and TRBJ1-1, with TRBD1 matching 8 bases. This CDR3 is built from 16 residues. The J segment lost 4 bases and the V segment lost 1 base, leaving 8 bases of the junction unmatched. Per germline, CDR1 SGHVS and CDR2 FNYEAQ. The CDR3 bases are TGTGCCAGCAGCTTAGGGGGGTGGCAGGGGGCCACTGAAGCTTTCTTT. Amino acid sequence: CASSLGGWQGATEAFF.

In the case of this clonotype: A single base separates this from a much larger clone, so it may be a read error. The CDR3 sequence is CASTKLSGPQETQYF. The CDR3 region has the DNA TGTGCCAGCACCAAACTCAGCGGCCCCCAAGAGACCCAGTACTTC. This chain joins TRBV10-3 and TRBJ2-5; maybe TRBD2 (5 bases). The V end was cut by 10 bases, the J end by 1 base, with 19 bases between. Germline V gene lookup returns CDR1 ENHRY and CDR2 SYGVKD. CDR3 size: 15 residues.

This clonotype appeared many times. This chain joins TRBV25-1 and TRBJ2-3, with D uncertain. Trimming cost V 2 bases and J 2 bases, with 8 bases left between them. Germline loops: CDR1 MGHDK, CDR2 SYGVNS. The CDR3 consists of 14 residues. CDR3 sequence reads: CASSEAQITDTQYF. For the CDR3, the DNA is TGTGCCAGCAGTGAAGCACAGATCACAGATACGCAGTATTTT. The whole variable domain, filled in from reference TRBV25-1 and TRBJ2-3, reads EADIYQTPRYLVIGTGKKITLECSQTMGHDKMYWYQQDPGMELHLIHYSYGVNSTEKGDLSSESTVSRIRTEHFPLTLESARPSHTSQYLCASSEAQITDTQYFGPGTRLTVL.

Points on this clonotype: A junction end diverges from the germline sequence, so it may reflect a read error. V usage is TRBV12-3 or TRBV12-4 and J usage is TRBJ1-2, with a weak D call TRBD1 (5 bases). The CDR3 is 15 residues long. The CDR3 DNA reads as TGTGCCAGCAGTTACCAAGGGGCGGATAGATATGGCCACACCTTC. It encodes CASSYQGADRYGHTF.

This clonotype turned up a few times. The chain uses TRBV11-2 and TRBJ2-7; 13 positions agree with TRBD2. Germline values: CDR1 SGHAT, CDR2 FQNNGV. This CDR3 contains 17 residues. After removal of 7 bases from V and 12 bases from J, the junction contained 21 bases not matched to a gene. As DNA, the CDR3 is TGTGCCAGCATGGGTCGGGAAGGACTAGCGGGAGCGGGGGTCTCGTACTTC. Its translation is CASMGREGLAGAGVSYF.

At least ten counts were recorded for this clonotype. The chain uses TRBV25-1 and TRBJ2-5, with 13 positions matching TRBD2. The V gene's germline CDR1 is MGHDK and CDR2 SYGVNS. V shed 4 bases, J shed 7 bases, and the junction held 12 bases outside the gene matches. The CDR3 has 17 residues. This chain's CDR3 is CASSARGGTSGMRTQYF. Written as DNA, the CDR3 is TGTGCCAGCAGTGCTAGGGGAGGGACTAGCGGGATGAGGACCCAGTACTTC.

The V call is TRBV7-9, the J call TRBJ1-2, with a tentative D call TRBD1 (5 bases). V was trimmed by 5 bases and J by 11 bases, leaving 18 bases between them. The CDR3 loop spans 13 amino acids. Germline CDR1 SEHNR, CDR2 FQNEAQ (reference sequence). The CDR3 DNA reads as TGTGCCAGCAGCGGCCCGACCCGGGACCTATACACCTTC. This codes for CASSGPTRDLYTF.

This clonotype was seen repeatedly, ten times or more. The chain recombines TRBV10-3 with TRBJ2-7; tentative D call: TRBD1 (6 bases). V shed 8 bases and J shed 7 bases, with 24 bases lying between them. The CDR3 is 15 residues long. Germline V gene lookup returns CDR1 ENHRY and CDR2 SYGVKD. CDR3 nucleotides: TGTGCCATCGGCCCTCCAGGGGCCCCCTCGGGAGAGCAGTACTTC. Residues: CAIGPPGAPSGEQYF.

This clonotype was recorded a few times. This rearrangement joins TRBV15 to TRBJ1-4, with D perhaps matching TRBD1 (5 bases). The germline gives CDR1 LNHNV, CDR2 YYDKDF (reference sequence). The CDR3 has 15 residues. Trimming pared 2 bases from V and 7 bases from J, leaving 14 bases between. CDR3: CATSRSGRDGEKLFF. The CDR3 DNA reads as TGTGCCACCAGCAGATCCGGCAGGGACGGTGAAAAACTGTTTTTT.

This clonotype has ten or more counts. The chain uses TRBV20-1 and TRBJ2-5; no clear D gene. Trimming shortened V by 4 bases and J by 7 bases, and 16 bases separated the two germline ends. Germline V gene sequence: CDR1 DFQATT, CDR2 SNEGSKA (reference sequence). This CDR3 has 13 amino acids. CDR3 DNA sequence: TGCAGTGCTACCCTGGACGCCTTGAGGACCCAGTACTTC. This encodes CSATLDALRTQYF.

This clonotype came up many times. V and J are TRBV12-3 or TRBV12-4 and TRBJ2-5; D may be TRBD1 (6 bases). The length of the CDR3 is 13 residues. The ends were cut back, 8 bases at V and 4 bases at J, with 14 bases in the middle. The CDR3 spells CASRDRSGETQYF. The CDR3 DNA reads TGTGCCAGCCGAGACAGGTCGGGAGAGACCCAGTACTTC.

The table lists this clonotype with many counts. This chain links TRBV7-2 with TRBJ1-5; D ambiguous. Trimming pared 0 bases from V and 4 bases from J, leaving 13 bases between. Germline CDR1 reads SGHTA; CDR2 reads FQGNSA. This CDR3 spans 16 amino acids. The CDR3 protein is CASSLARTQPNQPQHF. CDR3 nucleotides: TGTGCCAGCAGCTTAGCCCGTACACAGCCAAATCAGCCCCAGCATTTT.

The CDR3 DNA reads as TGTGCCAGCTCACCAGTCGGCACGTTAAATCAGCCCCAGCATTTT. This gives the protein CASSPVGTLNQPQHF. J is TRBJ1-5 and V is TRBV18; D call uncertain. The V and J ends lost 2 bases and 4 bases respectively, with 12 bases between them. Looked up from germline, CDR1 is KGHSH and CDR2 is LQKENI. The CDR3 length is 15 residues.

As concerns this clonotype: A much larger clone lies a single base off, so this may be a read error. The V and J genes are TRBV6-5 and TRBJ2-7, with D perhaps TRBD1 (6 bases). CDR1 is MNHEY, CDR2 SVGAGI, per germline. The CDR3 sequence is 14 residues long. For the CDR3, the DNA is TGTGCCAGCAGTTACTCGAGGGGGACCTACGAGCAGTGCTTC. Amino acid sequence: CASSYSRGTYEQCF.

Concerning this clonotype: The limits of the CDR3 on the DNA are not certain, so only TCRdb's listed CDR3 is given. The chain is built from TRBV10-2 and TRBJ1-2. Per germline, CDR1 WSHSY and CDR2 SAAADI. The CDR3 spans 14 residues, counting both ends. This CDR3 reads CASSYRTTSYGCTF.

Notes on this clonotype: An end of the junction does not agree with germline; a read error may underlie this. The V gene is TRBV2, the J gene TRBJ2-7; D is perhaps TRBD2 (5 bases). The CDR3 runs to 12 residues. CDR1 is SNHLY, CDR2 FYNNEI, per germline. Here the CDR3 reads CASSGESCEQYF. In DNA, the CDR3 is TGTGCCAGCAGCGGGGAATCCTGCGAGCAGTACTTC.

This clonotype came up many times. The chain joins TRBV9 to TRBJ1-5, with D tentatively TRBD1 (6 bases). This CDR3 spans 17 amino acids. V was trimmed by 0 bases and J by 0 bases, leaving 13 bases between them. Germline CDR1 SGDLS, CDR2 YYNGEE. The CDR3 region is CASSVGSGADSNQPQHF. CDR3 DNA sequence: TGTGCCAGCAGCGTAGGTTCAGGGGCGGATAGCAATCAGCCCCAGCATTTT.

This clonotype was observed once. The rearrangement joins TRBV6-2 or TRBV6-3 to TRBJ2-7; D not certain. Germline assignment: CDR1 MNHEY and CDR2 SVGEGT. The CDR3 is made up of 13 amino acids. The ends were cut back, 6 bases at V and 5 bases at J, with 14 bases in the middle. CDR3 sequence (DNA): TGTGCCAGCAGCACGGAACCCTGGGACGAGCAGTACTTC. Translation: CASSTEPWDEQYF.